This TCR beta chain was found in a study of long-term antiretroviral therapy in people with HIV. General observations from the study: Transplant donor controls retained higher diversity, though diversity increased after ART. Before ART, certain clones expanded, and these dominated the repertoire at all time points.

Researchers ran immunoSEQ v3.0 at survey level. Some clones are missing from TCRdb's copy, which holds only in-frame ones; the method was immunoSEQ multiplex PCR. This sample has about 39,000 clones, with about 90% found just once. One or more pre-ART and two or more post-ART PBMC samples were available from each donor. Each sample contained 1-10 million cryopreserved PBMC, thawed before DNA extraction. This CDR3 is 15 amino acids long. Germline V lookup: CDR1 SGHRS, CDR2 YFSETQ. Trimming took 0 bases from V and 7 from J, leaving 13 bases between them. Worth noting for this clone: Its matching antigen is unknown.

The specimen comprised unsorted PBMCs, sampled 1.2 years after starting antiretroviral therapy. This sequence joins TRBV5-1 and TRBJ1-4; no clear D gene. The TCR sequence derives from a woman aged 50 to 60 with HIV. The CDR3 here is CASSLALQSGEKLFF. The CDR3 region has the DNA TGCGCCAGCAGCTTGGCCTTACAGTCCGGTGAAAAACTGTTTTTT. Combining the CDR3 with reference TRBV5-1 and TRBJ1-4 gives the whole variable domain KAGVTQTPRYLIKTRGQQVTLSCSPISGHRSVSWYQQTPGQGLQFLFEYFSETQRNKGNFPGRFSGRQFSNSRSEMNVSTLELGDSALYLCASSLALQSGEKLFFGSGTQLSVL.